Presented here are 5 T cell receptor beta chains from one specimen sequenced in a study of blood T cell repertoires in COVID-19. Clones were read by immunoSEQ multiplex PCR, and TCRdb kept only the in-frame ones, dropping some. The data hold around 400,000 clones, with more than 75% observed a single time. Specimen: peripheral blood. The source is a woman in her thirties with COVID-19, enrolled during active disease.

This chain uses TRBV4-1 with TRBJ2-2; D might be TRBD2 (6 bases). V was pared by 5 bases and J by 9 bases, with 16 bases between. The CDR3 runs to 14 residues. Germline V CDR1 and CDR2: MGHRA, YSYEKL. CDR3 DNA: TGCGCCAGCAGCGGAGGGGAGCTCAACTGGGAGCTGTTTTTT. Translated: CASSGGELNWELFF.

The rearrangement links TRBV5-1 to TRBJ2-2, with 14 nucleotides matching TRBD2. The CDR3 loop spans 15 amino acids. With 5 bases clipped from V and 6 bases from J, the junction kept 3 bases outside the gene matches. From germline, CDR1 is SGHRS and CDR2 YFSETQ. CDR3 residues: CASRPGLAGAGELFF. The CDR3 DNA reads TGCGCCAGCAGACCGGGACTAGCGGGAGCCGGGGAGCTGTTTTTT. The full variable domain, with the rest looked up from reference TRBV5-1 and TRBJ2-2, is KAGVTQTPRYLIKTRGQQVTLSCSPISGHRSVSWYQQTPGQGLQFLFEYFSETQRNKGNFPGRFSGRQFSNSRSEMNVSTLELGDSALYLCASRPGLAGAGELFFGEGSRLTVL.

This chain links TRBV3-1 (or the pseudogene TRBV3-2) with TRBJ2-1; no definite D call. Trimming cost V 4 bases and J 0 bases, with 13 bases left between them. The V gene's germline CDR1 is LGHDT and CDR2 YNNKEL (reference sequence). The CDR3 length is 16 residues. CDR3: CASSPHPRSSYNEQFF. Here the CDR3 DNA reads TGTGCCAGCAGCCCTCACCCGAGGAGCTCCTACAATGAGCAGTTCTTC.

The chain links TRBV28 to TRBJ2-6; 9 bases agree with TRBD1. Per the germline V gene, CDR1 is MDHEN and CDR2 is SYDVKM. This CDR3 has 18 residues. V gave up 4 bases and J gave up 0 bases; unmatched junction bases: 7. In nucleotides, the CDR3 is TGTGCCAGCAGTTATCCGGGACAGGGTCCCTCTGGGGCCAACGTCCTGACTTTC. Translating gives CASSYPGQGPSGANVLTF.

V usage is TRBV5-4 and J usage is TRBJ2-3, with D possibly matching TRBD1 (5 bases). Trimming cost V 5 bases and J 2 bases, with 15 bases left between them. The CDR3 runs 15 residues. The germline V gene encodes CDR1 SGHNT and CDR2 YYREEE (reference sequence). This CDR3 is CASRFWGVDTDTQYF. For the CDR3, the DNA is TGTGCCAGCAGGTTTTGGGGCGTGGACACAGATACGCAGTATTTT.